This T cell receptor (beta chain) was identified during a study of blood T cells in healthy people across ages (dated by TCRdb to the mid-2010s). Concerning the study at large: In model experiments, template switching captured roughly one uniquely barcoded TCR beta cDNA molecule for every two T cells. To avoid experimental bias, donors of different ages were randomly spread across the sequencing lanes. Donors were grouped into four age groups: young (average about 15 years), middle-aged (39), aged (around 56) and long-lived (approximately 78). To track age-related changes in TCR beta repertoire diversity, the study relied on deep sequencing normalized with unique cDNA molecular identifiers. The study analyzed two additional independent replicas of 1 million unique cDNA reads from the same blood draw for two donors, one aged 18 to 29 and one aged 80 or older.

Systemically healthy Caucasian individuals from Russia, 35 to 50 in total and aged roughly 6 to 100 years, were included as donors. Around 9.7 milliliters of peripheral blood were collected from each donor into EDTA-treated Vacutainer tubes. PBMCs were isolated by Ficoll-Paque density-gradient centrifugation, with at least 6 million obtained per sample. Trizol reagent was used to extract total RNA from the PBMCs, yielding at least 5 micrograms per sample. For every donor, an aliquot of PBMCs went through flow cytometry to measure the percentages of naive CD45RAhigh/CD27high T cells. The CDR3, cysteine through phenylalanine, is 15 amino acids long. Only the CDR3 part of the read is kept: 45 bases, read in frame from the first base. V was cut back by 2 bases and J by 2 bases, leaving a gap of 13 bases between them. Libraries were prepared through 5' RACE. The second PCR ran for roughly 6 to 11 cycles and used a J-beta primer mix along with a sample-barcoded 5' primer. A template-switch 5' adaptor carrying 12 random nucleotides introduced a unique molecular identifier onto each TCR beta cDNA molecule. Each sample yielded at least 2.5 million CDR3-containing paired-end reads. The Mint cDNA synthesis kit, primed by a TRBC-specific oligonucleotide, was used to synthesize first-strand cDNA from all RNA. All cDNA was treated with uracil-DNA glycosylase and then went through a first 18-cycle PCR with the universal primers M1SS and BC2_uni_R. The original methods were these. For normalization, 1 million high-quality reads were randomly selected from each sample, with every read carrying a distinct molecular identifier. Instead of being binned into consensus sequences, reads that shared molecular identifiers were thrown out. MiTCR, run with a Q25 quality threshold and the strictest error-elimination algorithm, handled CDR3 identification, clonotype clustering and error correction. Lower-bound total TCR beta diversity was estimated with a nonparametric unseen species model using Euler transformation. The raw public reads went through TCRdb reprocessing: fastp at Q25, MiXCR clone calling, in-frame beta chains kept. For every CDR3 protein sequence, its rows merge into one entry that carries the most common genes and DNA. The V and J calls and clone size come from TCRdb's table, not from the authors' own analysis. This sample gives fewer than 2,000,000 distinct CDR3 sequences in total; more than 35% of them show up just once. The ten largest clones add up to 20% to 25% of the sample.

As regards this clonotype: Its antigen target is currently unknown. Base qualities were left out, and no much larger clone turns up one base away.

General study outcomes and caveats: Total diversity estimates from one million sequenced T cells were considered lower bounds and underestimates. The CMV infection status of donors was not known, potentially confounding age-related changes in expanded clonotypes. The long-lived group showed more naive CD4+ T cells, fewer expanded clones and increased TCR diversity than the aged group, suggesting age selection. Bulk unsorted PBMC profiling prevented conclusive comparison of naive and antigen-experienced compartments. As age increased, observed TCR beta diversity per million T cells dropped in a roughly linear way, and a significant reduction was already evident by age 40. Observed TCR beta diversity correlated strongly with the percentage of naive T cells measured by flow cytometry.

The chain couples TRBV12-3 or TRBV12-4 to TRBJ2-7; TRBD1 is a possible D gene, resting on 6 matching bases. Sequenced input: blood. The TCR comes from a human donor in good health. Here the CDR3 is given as CASSLSSEGAYEQYF. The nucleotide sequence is TGTGCCAGCAGTTTAAGTTCTGAGGGGGCCTACGAGCAGTACTTC.